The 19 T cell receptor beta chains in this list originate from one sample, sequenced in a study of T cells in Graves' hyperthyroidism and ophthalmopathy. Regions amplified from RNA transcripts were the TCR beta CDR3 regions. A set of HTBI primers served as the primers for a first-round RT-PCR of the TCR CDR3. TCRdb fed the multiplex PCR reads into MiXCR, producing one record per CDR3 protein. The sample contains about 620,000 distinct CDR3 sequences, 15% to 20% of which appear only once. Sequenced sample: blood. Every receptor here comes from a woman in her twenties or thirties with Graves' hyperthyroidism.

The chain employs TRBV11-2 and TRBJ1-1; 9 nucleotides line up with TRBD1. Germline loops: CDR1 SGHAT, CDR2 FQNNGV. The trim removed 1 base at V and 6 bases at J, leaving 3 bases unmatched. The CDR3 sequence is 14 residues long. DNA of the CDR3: TGTGCCAGCAGCTTAGCGACAGGGGGGGCTGAAGCTTTCTTT. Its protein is CASSLATGGAEAFF.

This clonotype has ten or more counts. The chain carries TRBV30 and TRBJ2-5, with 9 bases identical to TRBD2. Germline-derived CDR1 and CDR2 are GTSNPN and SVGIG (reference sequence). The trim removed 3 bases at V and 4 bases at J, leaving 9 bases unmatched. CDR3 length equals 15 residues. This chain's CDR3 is CAWRGPSGRIETQYF. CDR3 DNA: TGTGCCTGGAGAGGCCCGAGCGGGAGGATAGAGACCCAGTACTTC.

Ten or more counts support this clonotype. The chain's CDR3 is CASSAVGQSNQPQHF. DNA of the CDR3: TGTGCCAGCAGTGCGGTTGGTCAGAGCAATCAGCCCCAGCATTTT. The genes are TRBV2 and TRBJ1-5; D gene unclear. The germline gives CDR1 SNHLY, CDR2 FYNNEI. Trimming pared 4 bases from V and 1 base from J, leaving 11 bases between. The CDR3 totals 15 residues. Based on the CDR3 plus reference TRBV2 and TRBJ1-5, the full variable domain is EPEVTQTPSHQVTQMGQEVILRCVPISNHLYFYWYRQILGQKVEFLVSFYNNEISEKSEIFDDQFSVERPDGSNFTLKIRSTKLEDSAMYFCASSAVGQSNQPQHFGDGTRLSIL.

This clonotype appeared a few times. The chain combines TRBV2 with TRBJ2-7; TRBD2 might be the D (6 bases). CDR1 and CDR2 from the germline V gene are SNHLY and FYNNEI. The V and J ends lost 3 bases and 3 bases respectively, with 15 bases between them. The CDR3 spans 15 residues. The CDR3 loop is CASSDKGGTVYEQYF. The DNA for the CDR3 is TGTGCCAGCAGTGATAAGGGCGGGACCGTCTACGAGCAGTACTTC.

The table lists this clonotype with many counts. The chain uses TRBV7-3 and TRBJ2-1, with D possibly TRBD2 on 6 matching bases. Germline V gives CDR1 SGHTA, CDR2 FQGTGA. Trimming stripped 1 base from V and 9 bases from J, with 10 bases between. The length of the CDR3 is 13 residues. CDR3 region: CASSLSSGSEQFF. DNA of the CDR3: TGTGCCAGCAGCTTAAGTAGCGGCAGTGAGCAGTTCTTC.

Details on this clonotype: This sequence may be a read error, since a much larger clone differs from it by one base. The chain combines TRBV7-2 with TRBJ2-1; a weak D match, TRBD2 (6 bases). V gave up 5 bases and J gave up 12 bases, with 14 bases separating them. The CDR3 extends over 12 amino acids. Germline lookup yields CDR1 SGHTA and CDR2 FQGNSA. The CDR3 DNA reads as TGTGCCAGCAGCGGTATCGGGAGTATGCAGTTCTTC. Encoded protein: CASSGIGSMQFF.

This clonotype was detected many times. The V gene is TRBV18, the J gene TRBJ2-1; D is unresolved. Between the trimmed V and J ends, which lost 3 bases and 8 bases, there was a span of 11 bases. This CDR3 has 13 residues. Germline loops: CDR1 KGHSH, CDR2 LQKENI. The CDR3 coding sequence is TGTGCCAGCTCACCCTCGCCCGGGTATGAGCAGTTCTTC. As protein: CASSPSPGYEQFF.

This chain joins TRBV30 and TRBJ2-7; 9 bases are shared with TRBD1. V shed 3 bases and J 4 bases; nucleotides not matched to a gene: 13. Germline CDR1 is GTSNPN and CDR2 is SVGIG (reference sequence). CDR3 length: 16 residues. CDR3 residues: CAWRVTYGTGLYEQYF. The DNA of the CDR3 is TGTGCCTGGAGGGTGACCTACGGGACAGGGCTATACGAGCAGTACTTC.

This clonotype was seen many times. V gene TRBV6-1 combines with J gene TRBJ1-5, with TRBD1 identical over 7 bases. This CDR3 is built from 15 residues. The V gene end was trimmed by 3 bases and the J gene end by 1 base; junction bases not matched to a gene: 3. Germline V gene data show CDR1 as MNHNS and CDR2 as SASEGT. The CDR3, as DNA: TGTGCCAGCAGTGATCACAGGGGAAGCAATCAGCCCCAGCATTTT. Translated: CASSDHRGSNQPQHF.

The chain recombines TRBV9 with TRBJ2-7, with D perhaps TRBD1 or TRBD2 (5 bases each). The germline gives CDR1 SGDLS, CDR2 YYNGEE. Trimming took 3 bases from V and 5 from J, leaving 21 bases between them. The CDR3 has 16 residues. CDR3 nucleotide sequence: TGTGCCAGCAGCGGAGCTTCCGGGACCCTCCCCAACGAGCAGTACTTC. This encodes CASSGASGTLPNEQYF.

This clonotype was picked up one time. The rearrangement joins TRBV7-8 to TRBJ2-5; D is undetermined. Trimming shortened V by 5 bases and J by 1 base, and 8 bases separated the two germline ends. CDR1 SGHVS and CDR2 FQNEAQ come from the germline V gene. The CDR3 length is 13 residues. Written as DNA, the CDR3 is TGTGCCAGCAGCCCGACCGCCCAAGAGACCCAGTACTTC. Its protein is CASSPTAQETQYF.

The CDR3 reads CSARPGQGAIRQPQHF. The CDR3 coding sequence is TGCAGTGCTAGACCGGGACAGGGGGCGATCAGGCAGCCCCAGCATTTT. The chain couples TRBV20-1 to TRBJ1-5, with TRBD1 identical over 12 bases. Germline CDR1 is DFQATT and CDR2 is SNEGSKA (reference sequence). Losses at the gene ends were 2 bases for V and 7 bases for J; bases not matched to a gene: 9. This CDR3 is 16 amino acids long.

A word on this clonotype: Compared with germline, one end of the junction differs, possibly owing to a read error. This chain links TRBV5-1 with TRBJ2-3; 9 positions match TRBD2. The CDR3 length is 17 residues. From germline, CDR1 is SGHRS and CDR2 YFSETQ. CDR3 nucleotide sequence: TGCGCCAGCGGCTTGGTGTCTAGCGGGGCTAGCACAGATACGCAGTATTTT. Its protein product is CASGLVSSGASTDTQYF.

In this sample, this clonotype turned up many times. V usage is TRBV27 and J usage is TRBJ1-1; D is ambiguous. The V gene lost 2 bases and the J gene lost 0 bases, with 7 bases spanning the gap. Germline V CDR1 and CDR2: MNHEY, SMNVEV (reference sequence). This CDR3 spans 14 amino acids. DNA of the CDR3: TGTGCCAGCAGTTTAGCGGACTTGAACACTGAAGCTTTCTTT. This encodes CASSLADLNTEAFF.

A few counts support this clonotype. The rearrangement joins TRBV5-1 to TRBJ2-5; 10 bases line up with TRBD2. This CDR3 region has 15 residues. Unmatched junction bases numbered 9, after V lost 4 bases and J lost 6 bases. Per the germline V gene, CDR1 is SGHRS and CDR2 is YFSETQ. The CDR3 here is CASSPGTSVSKTQYF. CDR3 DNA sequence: TGCGCCAGCAGCCCCGGGACTAGCGTCAGTAAGACCCAGTACTTC.

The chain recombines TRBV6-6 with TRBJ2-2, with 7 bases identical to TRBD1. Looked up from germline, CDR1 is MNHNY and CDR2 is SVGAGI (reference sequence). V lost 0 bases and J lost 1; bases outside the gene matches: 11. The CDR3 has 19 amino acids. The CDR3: CASSYSRFRTGVNTGELFF. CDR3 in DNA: TGTGCCAGCAGTTACTCGAGGTTTAGGACAGGAGTGAACACCGGGGAGCTGTTTTTT.

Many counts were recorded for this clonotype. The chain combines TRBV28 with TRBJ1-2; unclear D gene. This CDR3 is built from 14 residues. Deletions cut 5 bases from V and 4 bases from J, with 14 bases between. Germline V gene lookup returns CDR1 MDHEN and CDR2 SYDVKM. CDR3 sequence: CASSPGEDIYGYTF. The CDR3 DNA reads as TGTGCCAGCAGTCCAGGAGAAGATATCTATGGCTACACCTTC.

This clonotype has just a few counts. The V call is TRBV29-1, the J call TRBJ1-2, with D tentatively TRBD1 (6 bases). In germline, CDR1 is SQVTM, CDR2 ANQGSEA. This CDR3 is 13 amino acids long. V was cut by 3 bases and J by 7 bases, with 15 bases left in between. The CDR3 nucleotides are TGCAGCGTTGAGGGGGGGGGACACGCTGGCTACACCTTC. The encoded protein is CSVEGGGHAGYTF.

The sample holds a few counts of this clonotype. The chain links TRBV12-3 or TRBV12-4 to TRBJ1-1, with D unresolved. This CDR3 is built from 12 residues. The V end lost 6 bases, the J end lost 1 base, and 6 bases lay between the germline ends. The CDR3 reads CASRKENTEAFF. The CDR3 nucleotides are TGTGCCAGCAGGAAAGAGAACACTGAAGCTTTCTTT.